A single TCR beta chain is shown here with its context. The data derive from a study of T cell changes during pregnancy in multiple sclerosis. CDR3 length: 13 amino acids. Germline-derived CDR1 and CDR2 are SNHLY and FYNNEI. V lost 7 bases, J lost 4 bases, and 13 bases lay in between. Data came from immunoSEQ multiplex PCR; TCRdb stores just in-frame clones and leaves some out. The top ten clones hold 0.4% to 0.6% of a sample with approximately 82,000 clones, 75% to 95% of them seen once. This TCR was recovered from a female donor with multiple sclerosis, enrolled in a pregnancy study. The material sequenced was CD4+ T cells from peripheral blood mononuclear cells, taken in the second trimester of pregnancy. The chain links TRBV2 to TRBJ1-2; D unclear. CDR3 sequence: CASNGGRGYGYTF. CDR3 DNA: TGTGCCAGCAACGGTGGACGGGGCTATGGCTACACCTTC.